The present T cell receptor (beta chain) was sequenced within a study of chemoradiotherapy in HPV16-positive cancers. Turning to the study itself: Candidate HPV-specific T-cell clones and common TCR motifs came from functional assays in a couple of HPV16-positive patients.

This clone was observed a few times. Its antigen is not identified. TCRdb's copy holds only in-frame clones and misses some; the assay was immunoSEQ multiplex PCR. Among roughly 8,300 clones, around 88% were seen once, and the ten largest hold roughly 13%. Study-wide findings and caveats: In HPV16-positive patients, HPV-responsive T-cell expansion tracked better recurrence-free survival. Non-HPV-specific T cells did not expand in tumors during treatment, whereas candidate HPV-specific clones and E7-related motifs did.

The junction had 8 bases not matched to a gene; V was cut back by 6 bases and J by 3 bases. The CDR3 contains 14 residues. Germline-derived CDR1 and CDR2 are MNHNY and SVGAGI (reference sequence). Sample: blood, taken from a patient who underwent chemoradiotherapy. This sequence originates from a human donor with HPV-associated anogenital cancer. This chain joins TRBV6-6 and TRBJ2-7; TRBD1 aligns across 7 bases. The CDR3 coding sequence is TGTGCCAGCAGACCCCACACAGGGGACTACGAGCAGTACGTC. Translated: CASRPHTGDYEQYV.